A single sample is the source of the 8 T cell receptor beta chains below, sequenced in a study of cytomegalovirus exposure and HLA in healthy donors. The PCR contained 60 Vbeta and 13 Jbeta primers. Clones were read by immunoSEQ multiplex PCR, and TCRdb kept only the in-frame ones, dropping some. The profile shows a few hundred thousand clones, about 87% of them singletons. Sequences were obtained from PBMCs. All receptors derive from a woman aged 18-29 years in good health and CMV-seronegative.

This clone was picked up one time. The V call is TRBV27, the J call TRBJ2-1; a possible D gene is TRBD1 (6 bases). Trimming removed 5 bases from V and 9 bases from J, with 14 bases in between. Germline V lookup: CDR1 MNHEY, CDR2 SMNVEV (reference sequence). This CDR3 region has 13 residues. In nucleotides, the CDR3 is TGTGCCAGCAGTCATTCAGGGGTAGGTGAGCAGTTCTTC. Protein sequence: CASSHSGVGEQFF.

In the case of this clone: One end of the junction is discordant with germline, which a read error may explain. The chain uses TRBV7-9 and TRBJ1-5; TRBD1 matches 7 bases. CDR1 is SEHNR and CDR2 is FQNEAQ in the germline V gene (reference sequence). The CDR3 length is 13 residues. CDR3 nucleotides: TGTTCCAGCAGCTTCCAGGGGGGTAAGCCCCAGCATTTT. Translated, it gives CSSSFQGGKPQHF.

The V call is TRBV9, the J call TRBJ1-2, with TRBD1 as a possible D gene (6 bases). V gave up 0 bases and J gave up 7 bases, with 19 bases separating them. Germline V gene data show CDR1 as SGDLS and CDR2 as YYNGEE. This CDR3 spans 16 amino acids. Here the CDR3 DNA reads TGTGCCAGCAGCGTAGTCTCAGGGGTCGGCTATGGTGGCTACACCTTC. Translating gives CASSVVSGVGYGGYTF.

The V call is TRBV2, the J call TRBJ2-7; tentative D call: TRBD2 (6 bases). Germline V gene sequence: CDR1 SNHLY, CDR2 FYNNEI. The CDR3 is 14 residues long. Trimming removed 10 bases from V and 2 bases from J, with 18 bases in between. CDR3 sequence: CAIRPGTGAYEQYF. As DNA, the CDR3 is TGTGCCATCCGCCCCGGGACGGGAGCCTACGAGCAGTACTTC.

The gene calls are TRBV11-2 and TRBJ2-7, with D uncertain. The germline V gene encodes CDR1 SGHAT and CDR2 FQNNGV. V gave up 3 bases and J gave up 6 bases, with 9 bases separating them. The CDR3 sequence is 12 residues long. The CDR3 DNA follows: TGTGCCAGCAGCTTCCCCCCGGGCGAGCAGTACTTC. It encodes CASSFPPGEQYF.

To note about this clone: Sequence at one end of the junction differs from germline and may be a read error. The chain is built from TRBV29-1 and TRBJ1-2; D is perhaps TRBD1 (5 bases). The CDR3 extends over 12 amino acids. Germline V lookup: CDR1 SQVTM, CDR2 ANQGSEA. The CDR3: CSVEEGIGAQAF. In DNA form, the CDR3 reads TGCAGCGTTGAAGAGGGAATAGGGGCCCAGGCCTTC.

The table lists this clone with a count of one. V usage is TRBV9 and J usage is TRBJ2-5, with 9 bases identical to TRBD1. The J call may be wrong; the DNA end is better matched by TRBJ2-7. Germline V gene data show CDR1 as SGDLS and CDR2 as YYNGEE. There are 15 residues in the CDR3. This CDR3 reads CASSYRDREVYEQYF. The CDR3 bases are TGTGCCAGCAGTTACCGGGACAGGGAAGTCTACGAGCAGTACTTC.

The CDR3 protein is CASRGQAAFYGYTF. Here the CDR3 DNA reads TGTGCCAGCAGGGGACAGGCCGCTTTCTATGGCTACACCTTC. The V and J genes are TRBV7-2 and TRBJ1-2; 8 positions agree with TRBD1. V gave up 6 bases and J gave up 4 bases; unmatched junction bases: 7. The CDR3 totals 14 residues. CDR1 is SGHTA and CDR2 is FQGNSA in the germline V gene.